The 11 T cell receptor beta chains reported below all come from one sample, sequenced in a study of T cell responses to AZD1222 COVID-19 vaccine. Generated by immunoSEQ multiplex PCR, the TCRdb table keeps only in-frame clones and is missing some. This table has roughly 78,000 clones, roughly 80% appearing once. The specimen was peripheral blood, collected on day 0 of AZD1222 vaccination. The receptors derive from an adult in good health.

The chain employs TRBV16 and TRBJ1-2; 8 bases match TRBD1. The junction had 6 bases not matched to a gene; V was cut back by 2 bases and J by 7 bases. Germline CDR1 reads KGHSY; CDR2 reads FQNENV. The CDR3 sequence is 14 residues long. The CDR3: CASSQRQGAFGYTF. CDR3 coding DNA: TGTGCCAGCAGCCAAAGGCAGGGGGCTTTTGGCTACACCTTC. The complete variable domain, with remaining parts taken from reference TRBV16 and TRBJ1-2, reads GEEVAQTPKHLVRGEGQKAKLYCAPIKGHSYVFWYQQVLKNEFKFLISFQNENVFDETGMPKERFSAKCLPNSPCSLEIQATKLEDSAVYFCASSQRQGAFGYTFGSGTRLTVV.

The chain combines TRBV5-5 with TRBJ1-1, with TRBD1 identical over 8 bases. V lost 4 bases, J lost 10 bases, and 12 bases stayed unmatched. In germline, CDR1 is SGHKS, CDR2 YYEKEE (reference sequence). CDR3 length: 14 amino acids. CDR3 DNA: TGTGCCAGCAGCCCCTTTACCTCCGGGACAGGAGCTTTCTTT. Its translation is CASSPFTSGTGAFF.

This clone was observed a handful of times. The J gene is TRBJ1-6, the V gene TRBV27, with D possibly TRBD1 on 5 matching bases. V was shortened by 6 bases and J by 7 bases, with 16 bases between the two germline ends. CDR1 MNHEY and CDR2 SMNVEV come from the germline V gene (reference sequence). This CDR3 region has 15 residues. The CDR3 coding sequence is TGTGCCAGCAGCCAAGGGGACTGGCGAAATTCACCCCTCCACTTT. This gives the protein CASSQGDWRNSPLHF.

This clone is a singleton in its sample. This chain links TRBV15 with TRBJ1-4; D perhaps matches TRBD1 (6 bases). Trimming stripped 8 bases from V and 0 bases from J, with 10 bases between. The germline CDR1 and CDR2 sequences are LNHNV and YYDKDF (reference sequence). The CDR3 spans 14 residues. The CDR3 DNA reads TGTGCCACCCAAAGGACAGCAACTAATGAAAAACTGTTTTTT. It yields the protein CATQRTATNEKLFF.

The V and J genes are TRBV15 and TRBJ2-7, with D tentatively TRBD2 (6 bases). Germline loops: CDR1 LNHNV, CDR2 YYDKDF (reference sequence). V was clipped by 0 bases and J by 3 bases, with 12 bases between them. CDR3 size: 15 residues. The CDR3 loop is CATSRDLGGNYEQYF. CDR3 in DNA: TGTGCCACCAGCAGAGATTTAGGCGGGAACTACGAGCAGTACTTC. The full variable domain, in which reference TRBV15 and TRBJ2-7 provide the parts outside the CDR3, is DAMVIQNPRYQVTQFGKPVTLSCSQTLNHNVMYWYQQKSSQAPKLLFHYYDKDFNNEADTPDNFQSRRPNTSFCFLDIRSPGLGDTAMYLCATSRDLGGNYEQYFGPGTRLTVT.

The CDR3 coding sequence is TGTGCCAGCAGTTACTCTGGGACACACAATGAGCAGTTCTTC. Translation gives CASSYSGTHNEQFF. The chain has TRBV6-6 and TRBJ2-1; maybe TRBD1 (6 bases). The CDR3 is 14 amino acids. V lost 0 bases and J lost 5, with 8 bases in between. CDR1 and CDR2 (germline): MNHNY, SVGAGI (reference sequence).

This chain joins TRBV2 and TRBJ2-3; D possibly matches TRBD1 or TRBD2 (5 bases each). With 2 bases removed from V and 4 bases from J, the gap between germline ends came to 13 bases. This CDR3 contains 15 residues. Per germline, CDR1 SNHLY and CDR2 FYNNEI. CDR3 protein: CASSETVVGADTQYF. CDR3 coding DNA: TGTGCCAGCAGTGAAACCGTCGTGGGGGCAGATACGCAGTATTTT.

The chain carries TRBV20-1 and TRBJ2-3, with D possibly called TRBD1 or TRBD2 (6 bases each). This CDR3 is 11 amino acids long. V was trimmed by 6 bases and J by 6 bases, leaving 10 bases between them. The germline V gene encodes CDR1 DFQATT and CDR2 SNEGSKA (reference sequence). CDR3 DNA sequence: TGCAGTGCCGGGGGCCGGGATACGCAGTATTTT. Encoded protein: CSAGGRDTQYF.

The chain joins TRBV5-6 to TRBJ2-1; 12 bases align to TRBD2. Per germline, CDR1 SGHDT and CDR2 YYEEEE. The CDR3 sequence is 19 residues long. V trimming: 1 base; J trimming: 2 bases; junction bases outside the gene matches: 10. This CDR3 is CASSLRLAGGPRAYNEQFF. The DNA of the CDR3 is TGTGCCAGCAGCTTGAGGCTAGCGGGAGGGCCTAGGGCCTACAATGAGCAGTTCTTC.

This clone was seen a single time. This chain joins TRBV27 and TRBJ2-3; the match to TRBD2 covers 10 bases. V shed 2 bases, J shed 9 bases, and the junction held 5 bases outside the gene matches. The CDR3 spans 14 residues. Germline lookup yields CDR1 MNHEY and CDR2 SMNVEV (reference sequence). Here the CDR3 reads CASSLSGRGPTQYF. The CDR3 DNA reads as TGTGCCAGCAGTTTAAGCGGGAGGGGGCCCACGCAGTATTTT.

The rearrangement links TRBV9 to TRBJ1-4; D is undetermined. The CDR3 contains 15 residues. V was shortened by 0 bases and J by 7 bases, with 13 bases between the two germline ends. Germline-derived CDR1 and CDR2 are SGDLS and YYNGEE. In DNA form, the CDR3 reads TGTGCCAGCAGCGTAGACGGGATGGTGGGTGAAAAACTGTTTTTT. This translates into CASSVDGMVGEKLFF.